This TCR beta chain was observed in a study of pediatric ulcerative colitis. Study outcomes and limitations: Compared with controls, ulcerative colitis showed greater blood-rectum clone sharing. In rectum, acute severe colitis had expanded clones and less diversity. Repertoires came from total lymphocyte DNA, not specific subsets.

Sequencing was at survey level. Repertoires were generated with immunoSEQ multiplex PCR, while TCRdb's copy carries only in-frame clones and drops some. The table records roughly 60,000 clones, over 70% of them present only once. The V gene's germline CDR1 is MGHDK and CDR2 SYGVNS. The germline V and J ends were trimmed by 8 bases and 3 bases, with 16 bases remaining between them. The CDR3 runs to 14 residues. A note on this clone: Its antigen is unknown.

Input material: blood. The sequence came from a boy aged 10-17 years who was a control in a study of pediatric ulcerative colitis. V gene TRBV25-1 combines with J gene TRBJ1-1; possibly TRBD1 for D (6 bases). CDR3 protein: CASRGGAFYTEAFF. The CDR3, as DNA: TGTGCCAGCCGGGGGGGGGCCTTTTACACTGAAGCTTTCTTT.